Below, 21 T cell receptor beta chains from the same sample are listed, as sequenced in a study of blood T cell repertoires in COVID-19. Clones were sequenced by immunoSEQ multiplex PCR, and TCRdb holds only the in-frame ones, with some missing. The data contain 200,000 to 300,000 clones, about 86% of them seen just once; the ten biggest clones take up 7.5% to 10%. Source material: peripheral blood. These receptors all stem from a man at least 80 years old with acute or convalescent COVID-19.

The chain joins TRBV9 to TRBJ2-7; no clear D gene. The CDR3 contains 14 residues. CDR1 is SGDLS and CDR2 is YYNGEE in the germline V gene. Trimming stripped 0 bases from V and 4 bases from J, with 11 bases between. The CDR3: CASSVGAESYEQYF. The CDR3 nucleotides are TGTGCCAGCAGCGTAGGGGCAGAATCTTACGAGCAGTACTTC.

This chain's CDR3 is CASSLARPGQGSSPLHF. The CDR3 DNA reads as TGTGCCAGCAGTTTGGCAAGGCCGGGACAGGGAAGTTCACCCCTCCACTTT. The J gene is TRBJ1-6, the V gene TRBV27, with 9 bases that match TRBD1. Losses at the gene ends were 3 bases for V and 9 bases for J; bases not matched to a gene: 12. The germline gives CDR1 MNHEY, CDR2 SMNVEV (reference sequence). The CDR3 runs 17 residues.

The CDR3 loop reads CASSIVAGVNEKLFF. In nucleotides, the CDR3 is TGTGCCAGTAGTATCGTAGCGGGTGTAAATGAAAAACTGTTTTTT. This chain connects TRBV19 to TRBJ1-4; D unclear. The CDR3 has 15 amino acids. Germline loops: CDR1 LNHDA, CDR2 SQIVND (reference sequence). V was cut by 3 bases and J by 5 bases, with 13 bases left in between.

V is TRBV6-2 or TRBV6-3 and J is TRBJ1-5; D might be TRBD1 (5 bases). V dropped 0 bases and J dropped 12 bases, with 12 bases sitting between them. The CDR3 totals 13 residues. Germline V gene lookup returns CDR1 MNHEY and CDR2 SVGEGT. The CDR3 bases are TGTGCCAGCAGTTACTCGGGCAGGGAAGGCCAGCATTTT. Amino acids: CASSYSGREGQHF.

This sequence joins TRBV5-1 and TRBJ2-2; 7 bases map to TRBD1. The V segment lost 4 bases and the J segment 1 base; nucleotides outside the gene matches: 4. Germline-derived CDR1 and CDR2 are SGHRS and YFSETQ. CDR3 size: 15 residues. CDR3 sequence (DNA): TGCGCCAGCAGCCCCTGGACAGGGAACACCGGGGAGCTGTTTTTT. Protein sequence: CASSPWTGNTGELFF. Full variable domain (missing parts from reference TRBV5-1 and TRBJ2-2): KAGVTQTPRYLIKTRGQQVTLSCSPISGHRSVSWYQQTPGQGLQFLFEYFSETQRNKGNFPGRFSGRQFSNSRSEMNVSTLELGDSALYLCASSPWTGNTGELFFGEGSRLTVL.

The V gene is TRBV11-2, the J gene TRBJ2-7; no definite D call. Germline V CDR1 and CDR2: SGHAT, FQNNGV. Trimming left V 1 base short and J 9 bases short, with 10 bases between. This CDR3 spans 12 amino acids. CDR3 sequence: CASSLGPPGQYF. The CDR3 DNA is TGTGCCAGCAGCTTAGGCCCCCCGGGGCAGTACTTC.

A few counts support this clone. The DNA for the CDR3 is TGTGCCAGCAGCGCTTTAGCGAGGATGAACACTGAAGCTTTCTTT. It encodes CASSALARMNTEAFF. This sequence joins TRBV7-6 and TRBJ1-1; D is uncertain. The germline V gene encodes CDR1 SGHVS and CDR2 FNYEAQ. Trimming cost V 5 bases and J 0 bases, with 13 bases left between them. CDR3 length: 15 residues.

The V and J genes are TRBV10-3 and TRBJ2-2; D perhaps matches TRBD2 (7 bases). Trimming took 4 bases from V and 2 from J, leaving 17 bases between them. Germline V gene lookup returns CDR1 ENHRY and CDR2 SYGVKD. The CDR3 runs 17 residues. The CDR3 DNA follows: TGTGCCATCAGTGCCGACTATGCGGGGGCCAACACCGGGGAGCTGTTTTTT. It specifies CAISADYAGANTGELFF.

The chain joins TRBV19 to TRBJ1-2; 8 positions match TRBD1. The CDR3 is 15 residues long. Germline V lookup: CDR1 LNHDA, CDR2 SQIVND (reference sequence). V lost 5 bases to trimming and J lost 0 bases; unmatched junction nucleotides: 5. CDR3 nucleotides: TGTGCCAGTAGTGACCGGGACAGGTCTAACTATGGCTACACCTTC. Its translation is CASSDRDRSNYGYTF.

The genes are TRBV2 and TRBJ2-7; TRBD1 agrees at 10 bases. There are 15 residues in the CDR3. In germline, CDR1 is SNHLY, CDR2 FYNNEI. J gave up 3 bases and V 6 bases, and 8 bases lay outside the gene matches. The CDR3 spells CASSQTGGAGYEQYF. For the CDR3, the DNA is TGTGCCAGCAGCCAGACAGGGGGCGCTGGCTACGAGCAGTACTTC.

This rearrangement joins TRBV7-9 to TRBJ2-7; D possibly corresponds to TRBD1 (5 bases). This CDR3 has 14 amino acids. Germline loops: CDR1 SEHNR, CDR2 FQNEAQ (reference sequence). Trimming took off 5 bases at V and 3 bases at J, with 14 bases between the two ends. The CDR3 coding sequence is TGTGCCAGCAGCCTGGACACCAGGTACTACGAGCAGTACTTC. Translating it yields CASSLDTRYYEQYF.

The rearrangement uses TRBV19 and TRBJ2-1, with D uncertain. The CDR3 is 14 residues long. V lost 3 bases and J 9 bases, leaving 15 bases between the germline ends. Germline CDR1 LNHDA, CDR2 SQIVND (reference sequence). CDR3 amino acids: CASSIALIPGEQFF. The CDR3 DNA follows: TGTGCCAGTAGTATCGCTCTTATCCCGGGTGAGCAGTTCTTC.

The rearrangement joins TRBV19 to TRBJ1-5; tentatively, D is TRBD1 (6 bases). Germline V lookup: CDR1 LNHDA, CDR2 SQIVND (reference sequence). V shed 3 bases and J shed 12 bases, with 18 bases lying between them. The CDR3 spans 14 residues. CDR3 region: CASSMGAGARHQHF. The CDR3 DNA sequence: TGTGCCAGTAGTATGGGGGCAGGGGCGAGGCACCAGCATTTT.

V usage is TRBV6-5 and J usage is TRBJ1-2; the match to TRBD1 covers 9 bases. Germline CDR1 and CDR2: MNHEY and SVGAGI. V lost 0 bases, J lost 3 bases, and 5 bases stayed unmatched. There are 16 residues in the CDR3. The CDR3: CASSYSETGGDYGYTF. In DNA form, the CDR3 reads TGTGCCAGCAGTTACTCCGAGACAGGGGGAGACTATGGCTACACCTTC.

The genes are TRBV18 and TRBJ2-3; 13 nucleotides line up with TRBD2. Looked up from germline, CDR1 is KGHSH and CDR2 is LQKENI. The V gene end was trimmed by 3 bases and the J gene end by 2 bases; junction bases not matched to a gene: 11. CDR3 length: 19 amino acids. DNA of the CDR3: TGTGCCAGCTCACCGAGACTAGCGGGAGGATCGGCTAACACAGATACGCAGTATTTT. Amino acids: CASSPRLAGGSANTDTQYF. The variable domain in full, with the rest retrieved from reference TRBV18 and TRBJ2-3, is NAGVMQNPRHLVRRRGQEARLRCSPMKGHSHVYWYRQLPEEGLKFMVYLQKENIIDESGMPKERFSAEFPKEGPSILRIQQVVRGDSAAYFCASSPRLAGGSANTDTQYFGPGTRLTVL.

CDR3 region: CASSETGTLYEQYF. CDR3 DNA: TGCGCCAGCAGCGAGACCGGGACACTCTACGAGCAGTACTTC. The V gene is TRBV5-1, the J gene TRBJ2-7; a possible D gene is TRBD1 (6 bases). The V and J ends lost 4 bases and 3 bases respectively, with 14 bases between them. The CDR3 sequence is 14 residues long. Germline assignment: CDR1 SGHRS and CDR2 YFSETQ. Drawing the rest from reference TRBV5-1 and TRBJ2-7, the complete variable domain is KAGVTQTPRYLIKTRGQQVTLSCSPISGHRSVSWYQQTPGQGLQFLFEYFSETQRNKGNFPGRFSGRQFSNSRSEMNVSTLELGDSALYLCASSETGTLYEQYFGPGTRLTVT.

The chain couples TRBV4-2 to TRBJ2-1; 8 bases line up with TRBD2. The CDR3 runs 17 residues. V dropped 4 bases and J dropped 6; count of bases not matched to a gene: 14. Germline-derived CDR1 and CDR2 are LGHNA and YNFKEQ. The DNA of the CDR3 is TGTGCCAGCAGCCTCCATTCCGGGGGGGGCAATCCCAATGAGCAGTTCTTC. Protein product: CASSLHSGGGNPNEQFF.

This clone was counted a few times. CDR3 residues: CASSPTGTSFDSGNTIYF. The CDR3 region has the DNA TGTGCCAGCAGCCCAACCGGGACATCGTTTGACTCTGGAAACACCATATATTTT. The V gene is TRBV11-2, the J gene TRBJ1-3, with D perhaps matching TRBD1 (6 bases). The CDR3 extends over 18 amino acids. Trimming stripped 5 bases from V and 0 bases from J, with 20 bases between. Germline loops: CDR1 SGHAT, CDR2 FQNNGV.

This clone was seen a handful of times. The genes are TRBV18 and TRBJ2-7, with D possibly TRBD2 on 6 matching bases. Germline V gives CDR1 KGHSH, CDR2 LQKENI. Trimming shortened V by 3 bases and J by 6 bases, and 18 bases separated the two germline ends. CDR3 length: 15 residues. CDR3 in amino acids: CASSPTTRESSEQYF. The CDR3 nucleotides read TGTGCCAGCTCACCCACGACTAGGGAGAGTAGCGAGCAGTACTTC.

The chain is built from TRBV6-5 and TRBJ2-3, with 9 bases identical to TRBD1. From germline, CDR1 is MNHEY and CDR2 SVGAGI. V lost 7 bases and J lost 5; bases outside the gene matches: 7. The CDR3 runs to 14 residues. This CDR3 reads CASKEGQGRDTQYF. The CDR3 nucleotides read TGTGCCAGCAAGGAGGGACAGGGAAGAGATACGCAGTATTTT.

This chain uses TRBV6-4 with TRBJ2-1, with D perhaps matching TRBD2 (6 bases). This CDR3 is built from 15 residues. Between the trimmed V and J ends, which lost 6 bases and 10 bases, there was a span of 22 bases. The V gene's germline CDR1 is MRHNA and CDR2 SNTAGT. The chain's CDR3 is CASSLSSAASREQFF. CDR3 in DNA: TGTGCCAGCAGCCTATCTAGCGCAGCGTCGAGGGAGCAGTTCTTC.